Following are 18 T cell receptor beta chains from one sample sequenced in a study of molecular identifiers for immune sequencing clone quantification. MiXCR was run by TCRdb on the PCR reads, yielding one entry per CDR3 protein. The sample has about 63,000 distinct CDR3 sequences, over 15% seen once. The sequencing sample was made of naive CD8+ T cells from blood, with Jurkat cell RNA spiked in. Specified subset: FACS-sorted CD8+CD4-CCR7+CD45RA+ naive T cells. These receptors came from a human donor in good health. Some libraries in this study had Jurkat cell RNA spiked in.

The V call is TRBV13, the J call TRBJ1-1; maybe TRBD1 (6 bases). The CDR3 contains 16 residues. Trimming removed 4 bases at V and 3 bases at J, with 18 bases between. Germline V gene lookup returns CDR1 PRHDT and CDR2 FYEKMQ (reference sequence). CDR3 sequence reads: CASSSRLQGVYTEAFF. CDR3 DNA sequence: TGTGCCAGCAGCTCCCGCCTACAGGGCGTCTACACTGAAGCTTTCTTT.

This clonotype was seen more than once but under ten times. It may be a read error: a sequence one base away is much more abundant. The chain recombines TRBV11-2 with TRBJ2-1; 7 nucleotides match TRBD1. There are 16 residues in the CDR3. CDR1 and CDR2 (germline): SGHAT, FQNNGV. DNA for the CDR3: TGTGCCAGCGGCTTAGAGACAGGGCTCCCTACGAATGAGCAGTTCTTC. It codes for CASGLETGLPTNEQFF.

This clonotype was picked up one time. Germline is not matched at one junction end, which may reflect a read error. This chain links TRBV12-3 or TRBV12-4 with TRBJ1-5; weak D call: TRBD1 (5 bases). CDR3 length: 14 amino acids. The CDR3 DNA sequence: TGTGCCAGCATGCCCGGGGGGGTCTATCAGCCCCTGCATTTT. Protein: CASMPGGVYQPLHF.

This clonotype came up many times. V is TRBV19 and J is TRBJ2-2; 7 bases match TRBD1. Losses at the gene ends were 3 bases for V and 3 bases for J; bases not matched to a gene: 7. This CDR3 is 16 amino acids long. Germline CDR1 and CDR2: LNHDA and SQIVND (reference sequence). The CDR3 bases are TGTGCCAGTAGTATGCTGGGGACAGACGACACCGGGGAGCTGTTTTTT. This encodes CASSMLGTDDTGELFF. Supplemented by reference TRBV19 and TRBJ2-2, the full variable domain reads DGGITQSPKYLFRKEGQNVTLSCEQNLNHDAMYWYRQDPGQGLRLIYYSQIVNDFQKGDIAEGYSVSREKKESFPLTVTSAQKNPTAFYLCASSMLGTDDTGELFFGEGSRLTVL.

This clonotype was detected ten times or more. The chain carries TRBV27 and TRBJ2-7; D may be TRBD1 (6 bases). Germline loops: CDR1 MNHEY, CDR2 SMNVEV (reference sequence). V was shortened by 6 bases and J by 5 bases, with 20 bases between the two germline ends. The CDR3 has 15 residues. The CDR3 coding sequence is TGTGCCAGCAGCTTGGGAGCAGGGGTTTTGGACGAGCAGTACTTC. This translates into CASSLGAGVLDEQYF.

As for this clonotype: At one boundary the junction diverges from the germline segment, which might be a read error. The chain recombines TRBV20-1 with TRBJ2-7, with 12 bases aligning to TRBD2. The CDR3 runs to 14 residues. CDR1 DFQATT and CDR2 SNEGSKA come from the germline V gene (reference sequence). CDR3 DNA: TGCGGTGCTAGGAGACTAGCGGGAGAATACGAGCAGTACTTC. It translates to CGARRLAGEYEQYF.

For this clonotype: This may be a read error: a much more frequent sequence differs by one nucleotide. V and J are TRBV7-9 and TRBJ1-5; D is uncertain. Trimming took 8 bases from V and 0 from J, leaving 11 bases between them. The CDR3 length is 14 residues. Germline V CDR1 and CDR2: SEHNR, FQNEAQ (reference sequence). The CDR3 is CASGLDDSNQPQHF. The CDR3 nucleotides are TGTGCCAGCGGCCTCGATGATAGCAATCAGCCCCAGCATTTT.

The chain uses TRBV12-3 or TRBV12-4 and TRBJ2-7; D not resolved. V was trimmed by 1 base and J by 6 bases, leaving 10 bases between them. The CDR3 runs to 13 residues. CDR3 loop: CASSLGSPTEQYF. The CDR3 DNA reads as TGTGCCAGCAGTTTAGGGTCCCCGACCGAGCAGTACTTC.

The rearrangement uses TRBV18 and TRBJ2-7; TRBD1 agrees at 8 bases. The germline gives CDR1 KGHSH, CDR2 LQKENI. This CDR3 has 13 amino acids. Losses at the gene ends were 1 base for V and 5 bases for J; bases not matched to a gene: 1. The CDR3 DNA reads as TGTGCCAGCTCACCACTGGACAGGGACGAGCAGTACTTC. It translates to CASSPLDRDEQYF.

This clonotype was detected ten times or more. The genes are TRBV28 and TRBJ1-5, with 8 bases fitting TRBD1. Germline-derived CDR1 and CDR2 are MDHEN and SYDVKM. This CDR3 comprises 13 residues. Unmatched junction bases numbered 3, after V lost 5 bases and J lost 6 bases. This chain's CDR3 is CASSRTGSQPQHF. The CDR3 DNA is TGTGCCAGCAGTCGGACAGGGAGTCAGCCCCAGCATTTT. Drawing the rest from reference TRBV28 and TRBJ1-5, the complete variable domain is DVKVTQSSRYLVKRTGEKVFLECVQDMDHENMFWYRQDPGLGLRLIYFSYDVKMKEKGDIPEGYSVSREKKERFSLILESASTNQTSMYLCASSRTGSQPQHFGDGTRLSIL.

A remark on this clonotype: This may be a read error: a much more frequent sequence differs by one nucleotide. The genes are TRBV7-2 and TRBJ2-1; 9 nucleotides align to TRBD2. The CDR3 is made up of 15 amino acids. J gave up 2 bases and V 5 bases, and 4 bases lay outside the gene matches. Germline CDR1 SGHTA, CDR2 FQGNSA. In DNA form, the CDR3 reads TGTGCCAGCAGCAGTAGCGGGAGCGCCTACAATGAGCAGTTCTTC. It translates to CASSSSGSAYNEQFF.

This clonotype was observed many times. The rearrangement links TRBV6-5 to TRBJ2-5; possibly TRBD1 for D (5 bases). Trimming took off 0 bases at V and 1 base at J, with 9 bases between the two ends. The CDR3 spans 15 residues. CDR1 MNHEY and CDR2 SVGAGI come from the germline V gene. The chain's CDR3 is CASSYSGQAQETQYF. CDR3 nucleotide sequence: TGTGCCAGCAGTTACTCCGGACAAGCCCAAGAGACCCAGTACTTC.

This clonotype was seen many times. The chain's CDR3 is CASSPAGSGYEQYF. The CDR3 nucleotides are TGTGCCAGCAGCCCGGCTGGTAGCGGCTACGAGCAGTACTTC. The chain combines TRBV5-6 with TRBJ2-7; the D gene is possibly TRBD2 (6 bases). Germline V gene sequence: CDR1 SGHDT, CDR2 YYEEEE. The CDR3 totals 14 residues. The ends were cut back, 4 bases at V and 3 bases at J, with 14 bases in the middle.

This clonotype was seen many times. The chain carries TRBV30 and TRBJ2-3; D gene uncertain. The CDR3 spans 10 residues. Germline V gene sequence: CDR1 GTSNPN, CDR2 SVGIG (reference sequence). V was clipped by 5 bases and J by 6 bases, with 6 bases between them. This CDR3 is CAWDGDTQYF. CDR3 DNA sequence: TGTGCCTGGGACGGTGATACGCAGTATTTT.

The chain recombines TRBV10-2 with TRBJ2-3; D gene uncertain. Trimming left V 1 base short and J 8 bases short, with 16 bases between. CDR3 size: 15 residues. Per the germline V gene, CDR1 is WSHSY and CDR2 is SAAADI. DNA of the CDR3: TGCGCCAGCAGTGAGTTGGTCAGTCCCGCAGGTACGCAGTATTTT. Its protein is CASSELVSPAGTQYF.

The table lists this clonotype with many counts. The genes are TRBV2 and TRBJ2-1, with TRBD1 identical over 9 bases. The V segment lost 6 bases and the J segment 5 bases; nucleotides outside the gene matches: 8. The CDR3 has 15 residues. Germline CDR1 SNHLY, CDR2 FYNNEI. The CDR3 DNA follows: TGTGCCAGCAGCCATACCTGGACAGGGGACAATGAGCAGTTCTTC. It is translated as CASSHTWTGDNEQFF.

Many counts were recorded for this clonotype. This sequence joins TRBV20-1 and TRBJ2-5; 9 bases line up with TRBD2. Germline trimming cut 1 base from V and 2 bases from J; bases unmatched to any gene: 11. The germline V gene encodes CDR1 DFQATT and CDR2 SNEGSKA (reference sequence). The CDR3 covers 17 residues. CDR3 amino acids: CSARAWGGLASQETQYF. CDR3 sequence (DNA): TGCAGTGCTAGAGCCTGGGGAGGACTAGCGTCACAAGAGACCCAGTACTTC.

With regard to this clonotype: A much larger clonotype is one base distant, so this may be a read error. The chain has TRBV25-1 and TRBJ2-3; the D is unclear. The CDR3 is made up of 11 amino acids. Germline CDR1 MGHDK, CDR2 SYGVNS. CDR3 loop: CASKAGDTQCF. In DNA form, the CDR3 reads TGTGCCAGCAAGGCCGGCGATACGCAGTGTTTT.